The clone carrying this T cell receptor (beta chain) was recorded only once. As yet, its antigen is unknown. The method was immunoSEQ multiplex PCR; TCRdb's version includes in-frame clones alone and lacks a portion of them. The sample shows about 130,000 clones, roughly 84% of them seen only once. This sample was included in a study of radiation and T cells in renal cell carcinoma. About the research overall: Nephrectomy followed 15 Gy stereotactic body radiation by 4 weeks.

Whole-study results and caveats: In blood, top tumor clones expanded by 2 weeks, shrinking by 4. Baseline intratumoral clonotype presence is unknown without pretreatment biopsies.

The germline V gene has CDR1 SGHRS and CDR2 YFSETQ. CDR3 size: 13 residues. V was trimmed by 3 bases and J by 2 bases, leaving 8 bases between them. Time point defined: baseline pretreatment blood. Stated treatment: 15 Gy SBRT to primary tumor, nephrectomy 4 weeks later. The sample in question was blood, obtained from a patient whose treatment included radiotherapy and nephrectomy. This sequence joins TRBV5-1 and TRBJ1-2, with D possibly TRBD1 on 6 matching bases. The clonotype originates from a woman aged 45-59 years with renal cell carcinoma. This CDR3 is CASSSGQNYGYTF. DNA of the CDR3: TGCGCCAGCAGCTCCGGACAGAACTATGGCTACACCTTC.